Below, 17 T cell receptor beta chains from the same sample are listed, as sequenced in a study of control samples from healthy donors and cancer patients. Assay: immunoSEQ multiplex PCR; the TCRdb copy retains only in-frame clones and omits some. The sample has 150,000 to 200,000 clones, 80% to 90% seen once. Sequencing used blood. The receptor source for this set is a woman aged 30 to 39 in good health.

V usage is TRBV5-6 and J usage is TRBJ2-1; D is uncertain. V was pared by 6 bases and J by 7 bases, with 11 bases between. The germline gives CDR1 SGHDT, CDR2 YYEEEE. CDR3 size: 12 residues. The chain's CDR3 is CASNDGRNEQFF. The CDR3 DNA follows: TGTGCCAGCAACGATGGCAGAAATGAGCAGTTCTTC.

The rearrangement links TRBV13 to TRBJ2-1; D not certain. The CDR3 loop spans 13 amino acids. In germline, CDR1 is PRHDT, CDR2 FYEKMQ (reference sequence). Trimming took 4 bases from V and 5 from J, leaving 9 bases between them. The CDR3 coding sequence is TGTGCCAGCAGCTCCGCCACCAACAATGAGCAGTTCTTC. As protein: CASSSATNNEQFF. Combining the CDR3 with reference TRBV13 and TRBJ2-1 gives the whole variable domain AAGVIQSPRHLIKEKRETATLKCYPIPRHDTVYWYQQGPGQDPQFLISFYEKMQSDKGSIPDRFSAQQFSDYHSELNMSSLELGDSALYFCASSSATNNEQFFGPGTRLTVL.

The gene calls are TRBV5-1 and TRBJ2-3; D not certain. This CDR3 comprises 17 residues. In germline, CDR1 is SGHRS, CDR2 YFSETQ. The germline V and J ends were trimmed by 0 bases and 0 bases, with 14 bases remaining between them. The CDR3 reads CASSLVAGITSTDTQYF. The CDR3 DNA reads TGCGCCAGCAGCTTGGTAGCCGGCATTACTAGCACAGATACGCAGTATTTT.

This rearrangement joins TRBV27 to TRBJ1-1; D gene ambiguous. The CDR3 is 13 residues long. V dropped 3 bases and J dropped 1 base, with 6 bases sitting between them. Germline CDR1 and CDR2: MNHEY and SMNVEV (reference sequence). The CDR3 DNA reads as TGTGCCAGCAGTTTCGGGCAGAACACTGAAGCTTTCTTT. Translation: CASSFGQNTEAFF.

This clone was counted a single time. The chain is built from TRBV6-4 and TRBJ2-3; 9 bases agree with TRBD1. J lost 0 bases, V lost 5 bases, and 12 bases had no gene match. The CDR3 totals 18 residues. CDR1 is MRHNA, CDR2 SNTAGT, per germline. Here the CDR3 reads CASSLVPGQGTSTDTQYF. CDR3 DNA: TGTGCCAGCAGTCTTGTCCCGGGACAGGGAACAAGCACAGATACGCAGTATTTT.

The chain employs TRBV4-2 and TRBJ2-1, with 11 bases lining up with TRBD2. V was clipped by 0 bases and J by 5 bases; unmatched bases: 9. The germline V gene has CDR1 LGHNA and CDR2 YNFKEQ. This CDR3 has 18 amino acids. The CDR3 nucleotides read TGTGCCAGCAGCCAAGAGTCGGTTAGCGGGGGGGGACACAATGAGCAGTTCTTC. Translating it yields CASSQESVSGGGHNEQFF.

This clone came up once. The rearrangement links TRBV25-1 to TRBJ2-5; no clear D. The V and J ends lost 5 bases and 5 bases respectively, with 6 bases between them. The CDR3 is 11 residues long. CDR1 MGHDK and CDR2 SYGVNS come from the germline V gene. The CDR3 loop is CASSLAETQYF. DNA for the CDR3: TGTGCCAGCAGTCTTGCGGAGACCCAGTACTTC.

This clone was recorded once. The chain recombines TRBV4-1 with TRBJ2-5; TRBD1 might be the D (6 bases). The length of the CDR3 is 13 residues. Per the germline V gene, CDR1 is MGHRA and CDR2 is YSYEKL. Trimming removed 4 bases at V and 3 bases at J, with 9 bases between. The CDR3 protein is CASSPTGKETQYF. The CDR3 nucleotides read TGCGCCAGCAGCCCAACAGGGAAAGAGACCCAGTACTTC.

V is TRBV3-1 (or the pseudogene TRBV3-2) and J is TRBJ2-7; TRBD2 matches at 14 bases. The germline V gene has CDR1 LGHDT and CDR2 YNNKEL (reference sequence). This CDR3 comprises 15 residues. Trimming at V came to 3 bases and at J to 4 bases, leaving 2 bases not matched to a gene. The chain's CDR3 is CASSHRTSGRYEQYF. The DNA of the CDR3 is TGTGCCAGCAGCCATAGGACTAGCGGGAGGTACGAGCAGTACTTC.

The genes are TRBV25-1 and TRBJ1-6; TRBD1 matches at 9 bases. CDR3 length equals 15 residues. Germline loops: CDR1 MGHDK, CDR2 SYGVNS. Trimming took 2 bases from V and 9 from J; bases not matched to a gene: 5. CDR3 sequence (DNA): TGTGCCAGCAGTGAAGATGGGACAGGGAGTTCACCCCTCCACTTT. Translated: CASSEDGTGSSPLHF.

The chain carries TRBV7-8 and TRBJ1-6, with 9 bases lining up with TRBD1. The CDR3 extends over 14 amino acids. CDR1 is SGHVS and CDR2 is FQNEAQ in the germline V gene. V shed 6 bases, J shed 7 bases, and the junction held 4 bases outside the gene matches. CDR3 region: CASRPGQGNSPLHF. The CDR3, as DNA: TGTGCCAGCAGACCGGGACAGGGCAATTCACCCCTCCACTTT.

This chain links TRBV6-1 with TRBJ2-7, with TRBD2 matching over 7 bases. CDR3 length: 15 amino acids. Trimming took 0 bases from V and 4 from J; bases not matched to a gene: 6. Germline CDR1 and CDR2: MNHNS and SASEGT. For the CDR3, the DNA is TGTGCCAGCAGTGAAGCGCCCGGGGGGAGTTACGAGCAGTACTTC. Its protein product is CASSEAPGGSYEQYF.

This clone was counted a few times. The rearrangement links TRBV11-2 to TRBJ1-2, with 12 positions matching TRBD1. Germline CDR1 and CDR2: SGHAT and FQNNGV. Trimming took 5 bases from V and 0 from J; bases not matched to a gene: 10. The CDR3 covers 18 residues. CDR3 amino acids: CASSPAGTGGLSNYGYTF. CDR3 nucleotides: TGTGCCAGCAGCCCCGCGGGGACAGGGGGCCTTTCTAACTATGGCTACACCTTC. The complete variable domain, with remaining parts taken from reference TRBV11-2 and TRBJ1-2, reads EAGVAQSPRYKIIEKRQSVAFWCNPISGHATLYWYQQILGQGPKLLIQFQNNGVVDDSQLPKDRFSAERLKGVDSTLKIQPAKLEDSAVYLCASSPAGTGGLSNYGYTFGSGTRLTVV.

Only one count was recorded for this clone. The chain couples TRBV6-5 to TRBJ2-7, with 7 bases matching TRBD2. V dropped 8 bases and J dropped 3; count of bases not matched to a gene: 10. CDR3 size: 14 residues. Germline loops: CDR1 MNHEY, CDR2 SVGAGI. CDR3 in DNA: TGTGCCAGCGGGGAGGGGTGGGGTTACTACGAGCAGTACGTC. Protein: CASGEGWGYYEQYV.

The rearrangement links TRBV7-9 to TRBJ1-4; 8 bases map to TRBD1. V dropped 4 bases and J dropped 7; count of bases not matched to a gene: 8. This CDR3 comprises 15 residues. Germline values: CDR1 SEHNR, CDR2 FQNEAQ (reference sequence). CDR3 nucleotides: TGTGCCAGCAGCTCCGGGACAGGAGAGGGTGAAAAACTGTTTTTT. It is translated as CASSSGTGEGEKLFF.

The genes are TRBV7-2 and TRBJ2-5, with D perhaps assigned TRBD1 or TRBD2 (5 bases each). The CDR3 length is 14 residues. Germline-derived CDR1 and CDR2 are SGHTA and FQGNSA. V lost 2 bases to trimming and J lost 1 base, with 8 bases between them. CDR3 region: CASSLPGRQETQYF. CDR3 DNA: TGTGCCAGCAGCTTACCGGGACGCCAAGAGACCCAGTACTTC.

CDR3 protein: CASSFPGRITDTQYF. The CDR3 region has the DNA TGTGCCAGCAGCTTCCCCGGACGAATCACAGATACGCAGTATTTT. The V call is TRBV7-9, the J call TRBJ2-3, with D uncertain. The V end was cut by 3 bases, the J end by 2 bases, with 12 bases between. The CDR3 sequence is 15 residues long. The V gene's germline CDR1 is SEHNR and CDR2 FQNEAQ (reference sequence).